This T cell receptor beta chain was captured by sequencing in a study of regulatory T cells in long-lasting Graves disease (dated by TCRdb to the early 2020s). At the level of the whole study: Persistent Graves' disease meant more than 5 years of antithyroid drug treatment with TSH receptor autoantibodies that stayed positive. Persistent Graves' disease patients were compared with newly diagnosed Graves' disease patients by peripheral blood TCR sequencing and RNA sequencing. The study was conducted in China and was registered as a clinical trial. A total of around 35 samples underwent TCR sequencing, from 13 patients with persistent Graves' disease and approximately 20 patients with newly diagnosed Graves' disease. Antithyroid drugs had been taken for 10 to 13 years on average by persistent Graves' disease patients in the clinical cohort. What the work shows at the level of the full study, not this receptor alone: The study examined only peripheral blood because the primary lesion, thyroid tissue, could not be accessed. As a limitation, the authors acknowledged that the small sample size may reduce accuracy. TRBV28, TRBJ1-2 and TRBJ2-5 were preferentially used in persistent disease, while TRBV20-1 and TRBJ2-1 were favored in newly diagnosed disease. More public clonotypes were shared among persistent patients (about 2,800) than among newly diagnosed patients (966). Compared with newly diagnosed patients, persistent Graves' disease patients had lower TCR Shannon entropy and fewer highly expanded clones, which suggests clonal expansion. Sequencing and analysis were limited to the TCR beta chain.

This clonotype was recorded at least ten times. What this receptor recognizes is not known. Per-base qualities were not stored, and no clone one base away is much larger. This sample's time point label indicates: persistent/refractory GD, antithyroid drugs over 5 years with positive TRAb. For both TCR sequencing and RNA sequencing, RNA was extracted from PBMCs in TRIzol. The diagnosis of Graves' disease followed American Thyroid Association guidelines. Patients for the study were recruited at an endocrinology department in Xi'an, China. From each patient, approximately 10 milliliters of peripheral blood was collected into an EDTA anticoagulant tube. PBMCs were isolated by Ficoll Paque Plus density gradient separation without further T cell sorting. RNA quality was checked with an Agilent 2100 Bioanalyzer and agarose gel, and concentration with a NanoDrop 2000. The CDR3 contains 13 residues, cysteine and phenylalanine counted. Only the CDR3 DNA is retained, 39 bases long and in frame from the first base. CDR1 MNHEY and CDR2 SVGAGI were looked up in the germline V gene. A distance of 2 bases separates the germline ends of V and J, which lose 2 bases and 0 bases respectively.

Library preparation used multiplex PCR. TCRdb lists the instrument as Illumina HiSeq 4000. TCR beta libraries were built with iRepertoire HTBI primers and Arm-PCR amplification of CDR3 regions. Before sequencing, the PCR products underwent gel purification. On the study's bioinformatics: A total of roughly 58 TRBV and approximately 15 TRBJ segments were identified across samples and were used for gene usage analysis of CDR3 amino acid clonotypes. Filtered high-quality paired reads were merged into contigs using COPE and FqMerger. Contigs were aligned with BLAST to IMGT TRBV, TRBD and TRBJ reference genes, and CDR3 was defined per IMGT. Clonotypes above 0.1% frequency were classified as highly expanded clones. Repertoire diversity was measured by Shannon entropy, and V-J evenness by the Gini coefficient. A clonotype was considered public if more than one individual shared it. TCRdb reprocessing: public reads trimmed at Q25 with fastp, clones called with MiXCR, in-frame beta chains kept. Each entry is one CDR3 protein sequence, shown with its most common DNA and genes. TCRdb's processing, not the study's, gives the V and J calls here. The sample records about 470,000 distinct CDR3 sequences, roughly a fifth of which are singletons. The leading ten clones occupy more than 6% of the sample.

The origin of this receptor is a female donor with Graves disease. This sample comprised peripheral blood mononuclear cells (PBMCs), obtained when the disease was refractory, from a patient treated with antithyroid drugs. The V and J segments used are TRBV6-5 and TRBJ1-5; no confident D gene assignment can be made. CDR3 reads: CASSYNSNQPQHF. The nucleotides are TGTGCCAGCAGTTACAATAGCAATCAGCCCCAGCATTTT.